This TCR beta chain derives from a study of T cell repertoires in cytomegalovirus infection. Study observations and caveats: There were HLA-C-restricted CMV-specific TCR beta clonotypes dominating the ex vivo response.

This clonotype was counted a few times. Its antigen is not identified. In TCRdb, the reads were re-called with MiXCR into one record per CDR3 protein. The sample shows some 560,000 distinct CDR3 sequences, over 35% of them seen only once. CDR1 and CDR2 from the germline V gene are MNHNS and SASEGT. V lost 5 bases, J lost 1 base, and 11 bases lay in between. This CDR3 has 14 residues. This receptor was taken from a human donor in good health (CMV status not recorded). Some clones in this sample may be carry-over from other donors' samples. The chain employs TRBV6-1 and TRBJ1-1, with D possibly being TRBD1 (5 bases). Specimen: cultured PBMCs, collected from culture after CMV antigen stimulation. This chain's CDR3 is CASSYSGANTEAFF. In DNA, the CDR3 is TGTGCCAGCAGTTACAGCGGGGCGAACACTGAAGCTTTCTTT.